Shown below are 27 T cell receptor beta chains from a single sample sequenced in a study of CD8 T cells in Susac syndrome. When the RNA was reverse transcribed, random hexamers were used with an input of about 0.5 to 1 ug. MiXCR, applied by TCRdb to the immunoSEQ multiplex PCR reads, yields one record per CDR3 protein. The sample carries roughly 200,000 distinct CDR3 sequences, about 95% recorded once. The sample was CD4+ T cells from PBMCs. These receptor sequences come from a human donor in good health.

CDR3: CASSQVNDRTDTQYF. The CDR3 DNA reads TGTGCCAGCAGCCAGGTCAACGACCGCACAGATACGCAGTATTTT. The rearrangement links TRBV3-1 to TRBJ2-3; unclear D gene. Germline CDR1 is LGHDT and CDR2 is YNNKEL (reference sequence). The CDR3 length is 15 residues. Trimming pared 3 bases from V and 1 base from J, leaving 11 bases between.

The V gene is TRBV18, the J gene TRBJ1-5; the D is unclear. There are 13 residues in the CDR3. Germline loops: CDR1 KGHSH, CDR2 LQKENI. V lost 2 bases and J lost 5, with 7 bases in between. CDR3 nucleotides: TGTGCCAGCTCACCAGGTCTGGATCAGCCCCAGCATTTT. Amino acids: CASSPGLDQPQHF.

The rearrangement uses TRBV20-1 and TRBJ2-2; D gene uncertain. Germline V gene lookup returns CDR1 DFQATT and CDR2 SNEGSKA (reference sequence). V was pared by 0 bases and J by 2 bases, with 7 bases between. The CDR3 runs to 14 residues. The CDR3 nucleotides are TGCAGTGCTAGAGACCCCTTCAACACCGGGGAGCTGTTTTTT. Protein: CSARDPFNTGELFF.

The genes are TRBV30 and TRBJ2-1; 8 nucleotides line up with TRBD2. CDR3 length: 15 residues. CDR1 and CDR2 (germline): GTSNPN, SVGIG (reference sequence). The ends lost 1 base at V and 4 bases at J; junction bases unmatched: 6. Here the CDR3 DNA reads TGTGCCTGGAGTGCGGGACTAGTGACTTACAATGAGCAGTTCTTC. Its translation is CAWSAGLVTYNEQFF.

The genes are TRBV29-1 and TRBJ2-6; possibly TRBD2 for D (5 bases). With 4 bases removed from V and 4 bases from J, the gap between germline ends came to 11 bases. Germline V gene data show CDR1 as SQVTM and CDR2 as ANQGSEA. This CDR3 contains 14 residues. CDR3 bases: TGCAGCGTTGCTCGGGGTACCGGGGCCAACGTCCTGACTTTC. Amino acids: CSVARGTGANVLTF.

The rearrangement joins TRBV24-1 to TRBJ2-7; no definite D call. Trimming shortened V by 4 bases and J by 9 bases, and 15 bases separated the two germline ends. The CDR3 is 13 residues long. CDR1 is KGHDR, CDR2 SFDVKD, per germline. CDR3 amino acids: CATSETTNSGQYF. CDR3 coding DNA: TGTGCCACCAGTGAGACAACCAATTCCGGGCAGTACTTC.

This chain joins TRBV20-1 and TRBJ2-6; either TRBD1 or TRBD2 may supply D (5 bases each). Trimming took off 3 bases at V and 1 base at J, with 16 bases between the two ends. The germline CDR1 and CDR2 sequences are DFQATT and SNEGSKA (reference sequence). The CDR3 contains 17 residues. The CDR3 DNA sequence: TGCAGTGCTAGCGGGGCAGGGCGCGTTTCTGGGGCCAACGTCCTGACTTTC. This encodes CSASGAGRVSGANVLTF.

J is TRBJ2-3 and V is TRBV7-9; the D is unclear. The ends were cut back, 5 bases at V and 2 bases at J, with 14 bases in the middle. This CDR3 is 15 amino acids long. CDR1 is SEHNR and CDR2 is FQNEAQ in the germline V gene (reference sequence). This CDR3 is CASSRSGQNTDTQYF. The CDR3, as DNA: TGTGCCAGCAGCAGAAGTGGGCAGAACACAGATACGCAGTATTTT.

The DNA of the CDR3 is TGTGCCAGCAGCTTAGGGACGGGTAGCAATCAGCCCCAGCATTTT. It encodes CASSLGTGSNQPQHF. The chain recombines TRBV7-6 with TRBJ1-5; D is unclear. CDR3 size: 15 residues. CDR1 and CDR2 (germline): SGHVS, FNYEAQ. The V end lost 1 base, the J end lost 0 bases, and 7 bases lay between the germline ends.

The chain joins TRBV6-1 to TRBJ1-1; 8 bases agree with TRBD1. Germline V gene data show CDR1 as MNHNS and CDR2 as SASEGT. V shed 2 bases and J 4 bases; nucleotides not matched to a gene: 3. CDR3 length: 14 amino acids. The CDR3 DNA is TGTGCCAGCAGTGAACTGCAGGGGGCCACTGAAGCTTTCTTT. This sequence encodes CASSELQGATEAFF.

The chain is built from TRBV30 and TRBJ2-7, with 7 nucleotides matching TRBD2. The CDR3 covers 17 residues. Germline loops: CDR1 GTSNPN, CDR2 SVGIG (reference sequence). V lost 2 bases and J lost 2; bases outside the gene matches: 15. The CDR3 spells CAWSLGRRPSGAYEQYF. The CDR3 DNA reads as TGTGCCTGGAGTCTGGGGCGGAGACCGAGCGGGGCCTACGAGCAGTACTTC. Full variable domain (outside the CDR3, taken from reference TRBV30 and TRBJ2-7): SQTIHQWPATLVQPVGSPLSLECTVEGTSNPNLYWYRQAAGRGLQLLFYSVGIGQISSEVPQNLSASRPQDRQFILSSKKLLLSDSGFYLCAWSLGRRPSGAYEQYFGPGTRLTVT.

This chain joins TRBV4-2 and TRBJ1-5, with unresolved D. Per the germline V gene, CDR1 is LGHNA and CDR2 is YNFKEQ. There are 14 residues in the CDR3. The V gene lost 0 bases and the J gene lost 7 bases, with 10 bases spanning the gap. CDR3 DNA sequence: TGTGCCAGCAGCCAAGATAAAGGAAGCCAGCCCCAGCATTTT. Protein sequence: CASSQDKGSQPQHF.

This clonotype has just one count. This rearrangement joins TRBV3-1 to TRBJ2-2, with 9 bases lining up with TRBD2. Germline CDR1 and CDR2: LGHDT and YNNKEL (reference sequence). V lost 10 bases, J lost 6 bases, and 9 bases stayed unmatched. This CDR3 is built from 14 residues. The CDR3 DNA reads TGTGCCATCGGGACTAGCCGTTATCCCGGGGAGCTGTTTTTT. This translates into CAIGTSRYPGELFF. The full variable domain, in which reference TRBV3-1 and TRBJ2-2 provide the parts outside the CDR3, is DTAVSQTPKYLVTQMGNDKSIKCEQNLGHDTMYWYKQDSKKFLKIMFSYNNKELIINETVPNRFSPKSPDKAHLNLHINSLELGDSAVYFCAIGTSRYPGELFFGEGSRLTVL.

Here the CDR3 DNA reads TGCAGTGCTAGAGAGTGGCGGAACCAGTACTTC. It encodes CSAREWRNQYF. The chain employs TRBV20-1 and TRBJ2-5; D is unclear. Per the germline V gene, CDR1 is DFQATT and CDR2 is SNEGSKA (reference sequence). V was cut by 0 bases and J by 10 bases, with 9 bases left in between. The CDR3 extends over 11 amino acids.

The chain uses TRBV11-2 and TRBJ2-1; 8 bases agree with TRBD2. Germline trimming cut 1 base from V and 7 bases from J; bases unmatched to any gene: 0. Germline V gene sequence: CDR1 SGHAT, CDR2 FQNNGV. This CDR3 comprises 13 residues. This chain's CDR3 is CASSLGLANEQFF. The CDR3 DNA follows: TGTGCCAGCAGCTTAGGACTAGCGAATGAGCAGTTCTTC.

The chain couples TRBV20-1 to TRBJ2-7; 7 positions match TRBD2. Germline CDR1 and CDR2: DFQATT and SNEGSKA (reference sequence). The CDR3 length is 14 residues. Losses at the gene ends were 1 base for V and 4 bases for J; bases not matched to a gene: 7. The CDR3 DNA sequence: TGCAGTGCTAGAGGCCGGACTAGTCTTTACGAGCAGTACTTC. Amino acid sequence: CSARGRTSLYEQYF.

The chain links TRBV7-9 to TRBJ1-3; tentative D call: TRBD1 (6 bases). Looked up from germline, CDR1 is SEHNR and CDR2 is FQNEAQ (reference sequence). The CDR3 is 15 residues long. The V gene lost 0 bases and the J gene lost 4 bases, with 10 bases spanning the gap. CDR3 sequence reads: CASSLATGNGNTIYF. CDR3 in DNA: TGTGCCAGCAGCTTAGCCACAGGGAACGGAAACACCATATATTTT.

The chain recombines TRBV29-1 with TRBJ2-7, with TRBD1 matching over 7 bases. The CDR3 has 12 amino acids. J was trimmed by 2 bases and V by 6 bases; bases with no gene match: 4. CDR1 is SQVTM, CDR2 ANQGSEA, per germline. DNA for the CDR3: TGCAGCGTCCGACAGGGCCCCTACGAGCAGTACTTC. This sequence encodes CSVRQGPYEQYF.

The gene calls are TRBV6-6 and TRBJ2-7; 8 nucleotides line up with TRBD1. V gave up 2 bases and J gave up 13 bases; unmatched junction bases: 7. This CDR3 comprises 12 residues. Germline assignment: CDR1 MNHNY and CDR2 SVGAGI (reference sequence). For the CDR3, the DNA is TGTGCCAGCAGTTACCGTACGGACAGGGCATACTTC. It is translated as CASSYRTDRAYF.

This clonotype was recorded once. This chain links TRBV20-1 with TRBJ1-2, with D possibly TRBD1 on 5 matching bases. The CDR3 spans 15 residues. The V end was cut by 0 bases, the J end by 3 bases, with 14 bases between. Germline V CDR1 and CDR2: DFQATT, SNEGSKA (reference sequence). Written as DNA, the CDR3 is TGCAGTGCTAGAGATGAGGGACGTCAGGACTATGGCTACACCTTC. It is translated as CSARDEGRQDYGYTF.

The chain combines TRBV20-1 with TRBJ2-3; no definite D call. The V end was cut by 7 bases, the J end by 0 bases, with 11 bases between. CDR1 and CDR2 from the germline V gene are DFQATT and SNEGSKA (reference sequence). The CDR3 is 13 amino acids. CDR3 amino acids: CSVHIISTDTQYF. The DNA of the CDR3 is TGCAGTGTTCATATTATTAGCACAGATACGCAGTATTTT.

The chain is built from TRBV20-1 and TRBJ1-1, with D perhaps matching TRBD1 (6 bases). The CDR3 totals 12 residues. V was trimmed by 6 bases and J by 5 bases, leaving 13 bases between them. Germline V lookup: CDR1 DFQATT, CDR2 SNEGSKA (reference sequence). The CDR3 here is CSAARGRTEAFF. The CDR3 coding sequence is TGCAGTGCCGCGAGGGGGAGGACTGAAGCTTTCTTT.

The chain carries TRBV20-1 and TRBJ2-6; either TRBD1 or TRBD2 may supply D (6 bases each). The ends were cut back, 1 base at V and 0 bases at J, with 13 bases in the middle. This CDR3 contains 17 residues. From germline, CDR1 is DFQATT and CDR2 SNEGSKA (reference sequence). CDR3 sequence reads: CSARGGARVSGANVLTF. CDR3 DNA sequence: TGCAGTGCTAGAGGGGGGGCAAGGGTCTCTGGGGCCAACGTCCTGACTTTC.

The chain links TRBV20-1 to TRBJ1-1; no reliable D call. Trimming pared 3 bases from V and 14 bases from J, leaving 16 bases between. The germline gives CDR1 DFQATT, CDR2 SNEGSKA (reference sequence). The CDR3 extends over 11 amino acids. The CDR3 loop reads CSASVLQRRFF. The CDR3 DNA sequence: TGCAGTGCTAGTGTCTTACAGCGTCGCTTCTTT.

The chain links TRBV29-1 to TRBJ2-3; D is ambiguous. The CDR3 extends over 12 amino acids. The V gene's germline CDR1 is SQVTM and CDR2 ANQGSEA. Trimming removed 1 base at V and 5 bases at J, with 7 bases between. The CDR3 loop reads CSVEGVVDTQYF. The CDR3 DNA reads TGCAGCGTTGAAGGGGTGGTAGATACGCAGTATTTT.

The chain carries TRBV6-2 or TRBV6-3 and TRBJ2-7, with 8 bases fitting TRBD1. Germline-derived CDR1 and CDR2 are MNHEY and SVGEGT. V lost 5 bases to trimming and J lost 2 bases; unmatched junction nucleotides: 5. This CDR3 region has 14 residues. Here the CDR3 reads CASSRQGPTYEQYF. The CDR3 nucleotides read TGTGCCAGCAGTCGACAGGGGCCAACCTACGAGCAGTACTTC.

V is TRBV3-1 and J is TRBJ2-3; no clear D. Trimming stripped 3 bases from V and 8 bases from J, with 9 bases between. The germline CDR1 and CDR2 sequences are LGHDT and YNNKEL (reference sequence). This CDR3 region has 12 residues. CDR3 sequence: CASSQTVGTQYF. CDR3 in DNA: TGTGCCAGCAGCCAGACCGTGGGTACGCAGTATTTT.